These 28 T cell receptor beta chains were sequenced from one sample in a study of blood T cell repertoires in COVID-19. TCRdb's table, derived via immunoSEQ multiplex PCR, lists solely in-frame clones and lacks some. The data contain some 300,000 clones, 70% to 90% of them seen just once; the ten biggest clones take up 5.5% to 7%. Sequencing used peripheral blood. The receptors originated from a woman aged 30 to 39 who had recovered from COVID-19.

This rearrangement joins TRBV4-2 to TRBJ2-3; 15 positions agree with TRBD2. CDR1 is LGHNA and CDR2 is YNFKEQ in the germline V gene. The CDR3 totals 19 residues. Losses at the gene ends were 1 base for V and 2 bases for J; bases not matched to a gene: 7. CDR3 nucleotide sequence: TGTGCCAGCAGCCAAGGCCCGGGACTAGCGGGGGGACCCACAGATACGCAGTATTTT. This translates into CASSQGPGLAGGPTDTQYF.

This clone was detected a few times. This specimen includes other DNA sequences encoding the same CDR3. V and J are TRBV2 and TRBJ1-4; the match to TRBD1 covers 7 bases. The CDR3 is made up of 15 amino acids. The J segment lost 0 bases and the V segment lost 3 bases, leaving 1 base of the junction unmatched. Germline V gene data show CDR1 as SNHLY and CDR2 as FYNNEI. The DNA for the CDR3 is TGTGCCAGCAGTGAGGGGACAGCAACTAATGAAAAACTGTTTTTT. This translates into CASSEGTATNEKLFF.

The chain joins TRBV2 to TRBJ2-5; D unresolved. Germline values: CDR1 SNHLY, CDR2 FYNNEI. The V gene lost 4 bases and the J gene lost 5 bases, with 11 bases spanning the gap. The length of the CDR3 is 13 residues. The CDR3 sequence is CASSVQDGETQYF. Here the CDR3 DNA reads TGTGCCAGCAGTGTTCAGGATGGGGAGACCCAGTACTTC.

J is TRBJ2-6 and V is TRBV18, with D possibly TRBD1 on 5 matching bases. The CDR3 runs to 16 residues. CDR1 is KGHSH and CDR2 is LQKENI in the germline V gene. V was pared by 3 bases and J by 1 base, with 10 bases between. The CDR3 coding sequence is TGTGCCAGCTCACCCCTGAAGGGGTCTGGGGCCAACGTCCTGACTTTC. As protein: CASSPLKGSGANVLTF.

This chain joins TRBV2 and TRBJ1-2; D not certain. CDR3 length: 16 amino acids. Per germline, CDR1 SNHLY and CDR2 FYNNEI. V was shortened by 4 bases and J by 0 bases, with 15 bases between the two germline ends. The CDR3, as DNA: TGTGCCAGCAGTGGGTTCCTGGCGGACTCTAACTATGGCTACACCTTC. Amino acid sequence: CASSGFLADSNYGYTF.

The count of this clone is one. The chain employs TRBV27 and TRBJ2-5, with a possible D match to TRBD1 (5 bases). Trimming took 3 bases from V and 1 from J, leaving 9 bases between them. CDR1 is MNHEY and CDR2 is SMNVEV in the germline V gene (reference sequence). The CDR3 is 14 amino acids. The CDR3 DNA is TGTGCCAGCAGTTTGGCAGGGCTCCAAGAGACCCAGTACTTC. It specifies CASSLAGLQETQYF.

This chain joins TRBV7-3 and TRBJ1-1; a weak D match, TRBD1 (5 bases). The V gene's germline CDR1 is SGHTA and CDR2 FQGTGA. Trimming pared 5 bases from V and 11 bases from J, leaving 18 bases between. The CDR3 is 13 amino acids. CDR3 in DNA: TGTGCCAGCAGCGCCCTAGCGGGGGATAGGGCTTTCTTT. Its protein product is CASSALAGDRAFF.

This clone was observed once. V usage is TRBV5-5 and J usage is TRBJ1-4; weak D call: TRBD1 (5 bases). The V and J ends lost 1 base and 5 bases respectively, with 18 bases between them. Looked up from germline, CDR1 is SGHKS and CDR2 is YYEKEE (reference sequence). The CDR3 is 17 amino acids. CDR3: CASSLNPTGATNEKLFF. The CDR3 DNA follows: TGTGCCAGCAGCTTGAATCCTACAGGAGCTACCAATGAAAAACTGTTTTTT.

The gene calls are TRBV2 and TRBJ2-7, with 7 nucleotides matching TRBD1. V lost 6 bases to trimming and J lost 6 bases; unmatched junction nucleotides: 11. This CDR3 is built from 14 residues. Germline CDR1 reads SNHLY; CDR2 reads FYNNEI. CDR3 sequence reads: CASRVGTERFEQYF. CDR3 DNA sequence: TGTGCCAGCAGGGTCGGGACAGAGAGGTTCGAGCAGTACTTC.

The gene calls are TRBV2 and TRBJ2-2, with TRBD1 matching over 10 bases. The CDR3 loop spans 15 amino acids. Germline V gives CDR1 SNHLY, CDR2 FYNNEI. The V and J ends lost 5 bases and 8 bases, in that order; junction bases with no gene match: 8. In nucleotides, the CDR3 is TGTGCCAGCAGTCCGGGACAGGGGAATTGGGGGGAGCTGTTTTTT. It codes for CASSPGQGNWGELFF.

V is TRBV4-2 and J is TRBJ2-2; TRBD1 matches 7 bases. The V gene end was trimmed by 3 bases and the J gene end by 2 bases; junction bases not matched to a gene: 9. The V gene's germline CDR1 is LGHNA and CDR2 YNFKEQ. The CDR3 covers 17 residues. CDR3 amino acids: CASSHPPGQINTGELFF. The CDR3 DNA reads as TGTGCCAGCAGCCACCCGCCGGGACAGATTAACACCGGGGAGCTGTTTTTT.

The rearrangement uses TRBV19 and TRBJ1-4; the D is unclear. The germline V gene has CDR1 LNHDA and CDR2 SQIVND (reference sequence). Between the trimmed V and J ends, which lost 3 bases and 4 bases, there was a span of 12 bases. The CDR3 is 15 residues long. The CDR3 here is CASSIGFGLNEKLFF. In DNA form, the CDR3 reads TGTGCCAGTAGTATTGGTTTCGGTCTTAATGAAAAACTGTTTTTT.

The CDR3 sequence is CASSQIDGSYEQYF. CDR3 nucleotide sequence: TGCGCCAGCAGCCAGATTGACGGGTCCTACGAGCAGTACTTC. The rearrangement uses TRBV4-1 and TRBJ2-7; D is ambiguous. The CDR3 loop spans 14 amino acids. The germline CDR1 and CDR2 sequences are MGHRA and YSYEKL. The V end was cut by 3 bases, the J end by 1 base, with 10 bases between.

The chain employs TRBV7-2 and TRBJ1-1; 9 bases line up with TRBD1. Germline CDR1 and CDR2: SGHTA and FQGNSA. The CDR3 extends over 15 amino acids. Trimming took 4 bases from V and 9 from J; bases not matched to a gene: 12. CDR3: CASSSDRTGVSQAFF. The CDR3 bases are TGTGCCAGCAGCTCGGACAGGACAGGGGTCTCCCAAGCTTTCTTT.

The rearrangement links TRBV12-5 to TRBJ2-3, with a weak D call TRBD2 (6 bases). Germline values: CDR1 LGHNT, CDR2 FRNRAP. The CDR3 extends over 17 amino acids. Trimming shortened V by 0 bases and J by 4 bases, and 17 bases separated the two germline ends. CDR3 sequence (DNA): TGTGCTAGTGGTTTGGTACTGGGTGGAGGGCTCCCAGATACGCAGTATTTT. Translated, it gives CASGLVLGGGLPDTQYF.

CDR3 residues: CASSQNYGDTQYF. The CDR3 DNA reads as TGTGCCAGCTCACAAAACTACGGAGATACGCAGTATTTT. The J gene is TRBJ2-3, the V gene TRBV18; D not resolved. Trimming shortened V by 4 bases and J by 5 bases, and 10 bases separated the two germline ends. CDR3 length equals 13 residues. Germline lookup yields CDR1 KGHSH and CDR2 LQKENI. The full variable domain, with the rest looked up from reference TRBV18 and TRBJ2-3, is NAGVMQNPRHLVRRRGQEARLRCSPMKGHSHVYWYRQLPEEGLKFMVYLQKENIIDESGMPKERFSAEFPKEGPSILRIQQVVRGDSAAYFCASSQNYGDTQYFGPGTRLTVL.

V gene TRBV7-9 combines with J gene TRBJ2-7, with a weak D call TRBD1 (5 bases). V lost 5 bases, J lost 2 bases, and 19 bases lay in between. This CDR3 comprises 16 residues. Per the germline V gene, CDR1 is SEHNR and CDR2 is FQNEAQ (reference sequence). CDR3 in amino acids: CASSRILTRAPYEQYF. The CDR3 DNA reads as TGTGCCAGCAGCAGAATCTTAACCAGGGCCCCCTACGAGCAGTACTTC.

V and J are TRBV5-5 and TRBJ2-7, with D maybe TRBD1 (6 bases). Germline assignment: CDR1 SGHKS and CDR2 YYEKEE (reference sequence). This CDR3 region has 14 residues. V dropped 4 bases and J dropped 2 bases, with 13 bases sitting between them. The CDR3 sequence is CASSPPDRPYEQYF. CDR3 nucleotides: TGTGCCAGCAGCCCCCCGGACAGACCCTACGAGCAGTACTTC.

This rearrangement joins TRBV11-2 to TRBJ2-5; 13 bases fit TRBD2. V shed 4 bases and J 4 bases; nucleotides not matched to a gene: 3. The CDR3 has 15 residues. Germline V gene sequence: CDR1 SGHAT, CDR2 FQNNGV. The CDR3 protein is CASSSRLAGGETQYF. As DNA, the CDR3 is TGTGCCAGCAGCTCCCGACTAGCGGGGGGAGAGACCCAGTACTTC.

The chain uses TRBV5-1 and TRBJ2-5, with D maybe TRBD1 (6 bases). This CDR3 spans 15 amino acids. V gave up 0 bases and J gave up 0 bases, with 9 bases separating them. In germline, CDR1 is SGHRS, CDR2 YFSETQ. The CDR3 spells CASSLGGQNQETQYF. The CDR3 bases are TGCGCCAGCAGCTTGGGAGGACAGAACCAAGAGACCCAGTACTTC. Complete variable domain (other parts from reference TRBV5-1 and TRBJ2-5): KAGVTQTPRYLIKTRGQQVTLSCSPISGHRSVSWYQQTPGQGLQFLFEYFSETQRNKGNFPGRFSGRQFSNSRSEMNVSTLELGDSALYLCASSLGGQNQETQYFGPGTRLLVL.

The chain joins TRBV27 to TRBJ1-4, with TRBD1 matching over 7 bases. Germline V gene sequence: CDR1 MNHEY, CDR2 SMNVEV (reference sequence). V trimming: 2 bases; J trimming: 6 bases; junction bases outside the gene matches: 6. This CDR3 region has 15 residues. The CDR3 region has the DNA TGTGCCAGCAGTTTAGCCGGGACAGCTGATGAAAAACTGTTTTTT. Amino acid sequence: CASSLAGTADEKLFF.

This clone was seen repeatedly, ten times or more. The rearrangement links TRBV2 to TRBJ1-5; tentatively, D is TRBD1 (5 bases). Germline V gene data show CDR1 as SNHLY and CDR2 as FYNNEI. With 6 bases removed from V and 2 bases from J, the gap between germline ends came to 14 bases. CDR3 length: 15 residues. The CDR3, as DNA: TGTGCCAGCAGGGGTATAGGGGTGGGCAATCAGCCCCAGCATTTT. Translating it yields CASRGIGVGNQPQHF.

On this clone: At one end the junction does not follow the germline gene, possibly because of a read error. CDR3 DNA sequence: TGTGCCACCAGTCCCGAACAGGGAAACTTCTATGGCTACACCTTC. The encoded protein is CATSPEQGNFYGYTF. The chain links TRBV10-3 to TRBJ1-2; perhaps TRBD1 as D (6 bases). Germline CDR1 is ENHRY and CDR2 is SYGVKD. CDR3 length: 15 residues.

The V call is TRBV4-1, the J call TRBJ1-5; the D gene is possibly TRBD1 (5 bases). Germline CDR1 and CDR2: MGHRA and YSYEKL. Trimming took off 0 bases at V and 2 bases at J, with 11 bases between the two ends. The CDR3 has 16 residues. CDR3 region: CASSQDQGLGNQPQHF. The CDR3 DNA reads TGCGCCAGCAGCCAAGATCAGGGTCTAGGCAATCAGCCCCAGCATTTT.

In this sample, this clone turned up a few times. V and J are TRBV5-1 and TRBJ2-7; TRBD1 is a possible D gene (6 bases). The germline CDR1 and CDR2 sequences are SGHRS and YFSETQ. This CDR3 contains 15 residues. V was cut by 0 bases and J by 7 bases, with 17 bases left in between. The CDR3 nucleotides are TGCGCCAGCAGCTTGGTGGCAGGGGCCCTGTGGGAGCAGTACTTC. This encodes CASSLVAGALWEQYF.

The chain employs TRBV18 and TRBJ1-2; D perhaps matches TRBD1 (6 bases). The CDR3 is 16 residues long. Germline V CDR1 and CDR2: KGHSH, LQKENI. Trimming removed 3 bases from V and 8 bases from J, with 22 bases in between. CDR3 sequence reads: CASSPTAEQGGEGYTF. CDR3 bases: TGTGCCAGCTCACCCACAGCCGAACAGGGAGGGGAAGGCTACACCTTC.

The rearrangement links TRBV15 to TRBJ2-2; 9 positions match TRBD1. V shed 10 bases and J 2 bases; nucleotides not matched to a gene: 17. CDR3 length: 18 residues. Germline assignment: CDR1 LNHNV and CDR2 YYDKDF (reference sequence). This chain's CDR3 is CANARGRPGQGNTGELFF. The CDR3 coding sequence is TGTGCCAACGCGCGAGGGCGGCCGGGACAGGGAAACACCGGGGAGCTGTTTTTT.

The chain recombines TRBV7-8 with TRBJ2-5, with TRBD2 identical over 7 bases. This CDR3 comprises 18 residues. The V gene end was trimmed by 2 bases and the J gene end by 4 bases; junction bases not matched to a gene: 16. The V gene's germline CDR1 is SGHVS and CDR2 FQNEAQ. In nucleotides, the CDR3 is TGTGCCAGCAGCTTATACCGGTCTGGGGGGGTAACCAGAGAGACCCAGTACTTC. It yields the protein CASSLYRSGGVTRETQYF.